The T cell receptor (beta chain) described here comes from a study of CXCR3-negative and CXCR3-positive naive CD8 T cells. Libraries were UMI-labeled 5' RACE TRB cDNA. Reanalyzing the 5' RACE reads, TCRdb keeps one entry per CDR3 protein, without DNA. Its table records tens of thousands of distinct CDR3 sequences. Germline-derived CDR1 and CDR2 are SGHRS and YFSETQ. The CDR3 is 15 amino acids. Study-wide findings and caveats: Diversity was high in both naive subsets and much lower in memory cells.

Note on this clonotype: Its antigen remains unknown.

V gene TRBV5-1 combines with J gene TRBJ1-1; lacking DNA, the TRBD1 call made by TCRdb goes unchecked. The sequence was collected from a human donor in good health. Some clones in this sample may be carry-over from other donors' samples. The sequenced material came from memory CD8+ T cells from blood. Here the CDR3 reads CASSATGGVSTEAFF.